Below, 28 T cell receptor beta chains from the same sample are listed, as sequenced in a study of low-dose radiotherapy and immunotherapy resistance in tumors. Time point defined: before trial treatment. Primers targeting TRAV and TRBV primed first-strand cDNA, covering alpha and beta chains. TCRs underwent 15 to 25 PCR cycles of amplification with a constant-region primer and V-primer adapter. TCRdb reprocessed the reads via MiXCR and lists one record per CDR3 protein. Here the sample spans 60,000 to 90,000 distinct CDR3 sequences, around 30% being singletons. Source: PBMCs, taken before treatment. The receptors derive from a female donor with ovarian cancer.

This clonotype was picked up many times. This chain joins TRBV2 and TRBJ2-2; 9 nucleotides line up with TRBD1. The CDR3 totals 14 residues. V lost 6 bases, J lost 7 bases, and 6 bases stayed unmatched. Germline CDR1 and CDR2: SNHLY and FYNNEI. CDR3 sequence reads: CASRPGQGVGELFF. The CDR3 DNA follows: TGTGCCAGCAGGCCGGGACAGGGTGTCGGGGAGCTGTTTTTT.

This clonotype has a count of ten or more. The rearrangement uses TRBV5-3 and TRBJ2-3, with D perhaps being TRBD1 or TRBD2 (5 bases each). Being an ORF, TRBV5-3 has a function that is uncertain. This CDR3 is built from 14 residues. V lost 8 bases, J lost 5 bases, and 18 bases lay in between. The CDR3 here is CASVDGGMGDTQYF. The CDR3 DNA reads TGTGCCAGCGTCGATGGGGGAATGGGAGATACGCAGTATTTT.

V usage is TRBV7-2 and J usage is TRBJ2-7; 10 bases map to TRBD2. Per the germline V gene, CDR1 is SGHTA and CDR2 is FQGNSA. This CDR3 is built from 13 residues. V lost 2 bases, J lost 6 bases, and 1 base stayed unmatched. The CDR3 bases are TGTGCCAGCAGCTTACGACTAGCGGGCGAGCAGTACTTC. As protein: CASSLRLAGEQYF.

This clonotype has at least ten counts. The rearrangement links TRBV7-2 to TRBJ2-5; 7 bases align to TRBD2. This CDR3 comprises 14 residues. The J segment lost 1 base and the V segment lost 5 bases, leaving 4 bases of the junction unmatched. The germline gives CDR1 SGHTA, CDR2 FQGNSA. CDR3 loop: CASSTRTSQETQYF. DNA of the CDR3: TGTGCCAGCAGCACGCGGACTAGCCAAGAGACCCAGTACTTC.

This clonotype was detected many times. This sequence joins TRBV18 and TRBJ2-7; 9 nucleotides align to TRBD1. The CDR3 length is 15 residues. J lost 3 bases, V lost 3 bases, and 6 bases had no gene match. Germline assignment: CDR1 KGHSH and CDR2 LQKENI. The CDR3 here is CASSPVGQGNYEQYF. CDR3 nucleotides: TGTGCCAGCTCACCTGTGGGACAGGGTAACTACGAGCAGTACTTC.

There are many counts of this clonotype. The gene calls are TRBV29-1 and TRBJ1-2; D is undetermined. The CDR3 loop spans 12 amino acids. V shed 6 bases and J shed 4 bases, with 12 bases lying between them. The V gene's germline CDR1 is SQVTM and CDR2 ANQGSEA. Here the CDR3 reads CSVTTGRYGYTF. Written as DNA, the CDR3 is TGCAGCGTCACAACCGGACGCTATGGCTACACCTTC.

The gene calls are TRBV29-1 and TRBJ1-5; D is unclear. CDR3 size: 12 residues. V was clipped by 6 bases and J by 0 bases, with 6 bases between them. Germline V CDR1 and CDR2: SQVTM, ANQGSEA. DNA for the CDR3: TGCAGCGTCCGGCTTAGCAATCAGCCCCAGCATTTT. Translation gives CSVRLSNQPQHF.

This clonotype occurred once. The CDR3 loop is CASSQDLGEQFF. CDR3 DNA sequence: TGTGCCAGCAGCCAAGATTTGGGTGAGCAGTTCTTC. This chain links TRBV4-2 with TRBJ2-1, with no clear D. The CDR3 loop spans 12 amino acids. The V and J ends lost 0 bases and 9 bases respectively, with 6 bases between them. Germline CDR1 and CDR2: LGHNA and YNFKEQ.

In this sample, this clonotype turned up many times. The chain has TRBV14 and TRBJ2-6; 8 nucleotides agree with TRBD1. The CDR3 extends over 14 amino acids. V shed 2 bases and J 12 bases; nucleotides not matched to a gene: 6. Germline V gives CDR1 SGHDN, CDR2 FVKESK. In DNA form, the CDR3 reads TGTGCCAGCAGCCAACGCGGACAGGGAAGCGTCCTGACTTTC. Its protein product is CASSQRGQGSVLTF.

This clonotype occurred many times. The DNA of the CDR3 is TGTGCCAGCAGCTTAGGCAGGCAGGGACTGGGGATGAACACTGAAGCTTTCTTT. It translates to CASSLGRQGLGMNTEAFF. This chain joins TRBV13 and TRBJ1-1, with a possible D match to TRBD1 (5 bases). V shed 0 bases and J shed 0 bases, with 17 bases lying between them. The CDR3 extends over 18 amino acids. Germline V CDR1 and CDR2: PRHDT, FYEKMQ (reference sequence). The variable domain in full, with the rest retrieved from reference TRBV13 and TRBJ1-1, is AAGVIQSPRHLIKEKRETATLKCYPIPRHDTVYWYQQGPGQDPQFLISFYEKMQSDKGSIPDRFSAQQFSDYHSELNMSSLELGDSALYFCASSLGRQGLGMNTEAFFGQGTRLTVV.

This clonotype was detected many times. The chain employs TRBV4-1 and TRBJ2-3; the D gene is possibly TRBD2 (6 bases). V lost 5 bases and J lost 0, with 18 bases in between. Germline CDR1 and CDR2: MGHRA and YSYEKL. The CDR3 sequence is 17 residues long. The CDR3, as DNA: TGCGCCAGCAGCACCCGGGCTAGCGAGCCCAGCACAGATACGCAGTATTTT. This encodes CASSTRASEPSTDTQYF.

This clonotype was recorded at least ten times. The chain joins TRBV18 to TRBJ1-1; tentative D call: TRBD1 (5 bases). The CDR3 is 18 amino acids. V was shortened by 1 base and J by 9 bases, with 27 bases between the two germline ends. Germline CDR1 KGHSH, CDR2 LQKENI. The CDR3 sequence is CASSPLSTGVVGGPQAFF. In DNA, the CDR3 is TGTGCCAGCTCACCACTCAGCACAGGAGTAGTCGGGGGTCCTCAAGCTTTCTTT.

This clonotype was seen ten or more times. The chain links TRBV28 to TRBJ2-2; D gene uncertain. Per germline, CDR1 MDHEN and CDR2 SYDVKM. This CDR3 has 13 residues. V lost 3 bases and J 6 bases, leaving 8 bases between the germline ends. CDR3 nucleotides: TGTGCCAGCAGTTTGCTCACTGCCGGGGAGCTGTTTTTT. Protein sequence: CASSLLTAGELFF.

The genes are TRBV7-6 and TRBJ2-1, with unresolved D. Looked up from germline, CDR1 is SGHVS and CDR2 is FNYEAQ. The CDR3 is made up of 11 amino acids. V lost 2 bases to trimming and J lost 9 bases, with 5 bases between them. In nucleotides, the CDR3 is TGTGCCAGCAGCTTACGTTCTGAGCAGTTCTTC. As protein: CASSLRSEQFF.

This clonotype was found a few times. The chain combines TRBV18 with TRBJ2-7; D gene ambiguous. V lost 3 bases, J lost 6 bases, and 15 bases lay in between. This CDR3 spans 14 amino acids. CDR1 and CDR2 (germline): KGHSH, LQKENI. The CDR3 coding sequence is TGTGCCAGCTCACCCGGGCTGGAGCTAGGCGAGCAGTACTTC. Translating it yields CASSPGLELGEQYF.

The chain has TRBV6-2 or TRBV6-3 and TRBJ2-5; D may be TRBD1 (5 bases). V was clipped by 7 bases and J by 5 bases, with 14 bases between them. This CDR3 contains 13 residues. CDR1 is MNHEY and CDR2 is SVGEGT in the germline V gene. CDR3: CASMLAGLETQYF. The CDR3 DNA follows: TGTGCCAGCATGTTGGCAGGGCTTGAGACCCAGTACTTC.

This clonotype was found many times. The rearrangement joins TRBV19 to TRBJ1-2; 9 bases agree with TRBD1. From germline, CDR1 is LNHDA and CDR2 SQIVND (reference sequence). The trim removed 1 base at V and 0 bases at J, leaving 12 bases unmatched. The CDR3 extends over 19 amino acids. Here the CDR3 reads CASSIGGQGRFLPNYGYTF. In DNA form, the CDR3 reads TGTGCCAGTAGTATAGGGGGACAGGGCCGATTCCTACCTAACTATGGCTACACCTTC. Together with reference TRBV19 and TRBJ1-2, the CDR3 gives the full variable domain: DGGITQSPKYLFRKEGQNVTLSCEQNLNHDAMYWYRQDPGQGLRLIYYSQIVNDFQKGDIAEGYSVSREKKESFPLTVTSAQKNPTAFYLCASSIGGQGRFLPNYGYTFGSGTRLTVV.

This clonotype was detected ten times or more. The gene calls are TRBV9 and TRBJ2-7, with 9 bases identical to TRBD1. The CDR3 totals 14 residues. Germline V gene sequence: CDR1 SGDLS, CDR2 YYNGEE. V trimming: 4 bases; J trimming: 4 bases; junction bases outside the gene matches: 6. CDR3 region: CASSQGQGGYEQYF. The DNA for the CDR3 is TGTGCCAGCAGCCAGGGACAGGGAGGATACGAGCAGTACTTC.

This clonotype was counted between two and nine times. The chain employs TRBV12-5 and TRBJ2-1; 12 bases match TRBD2. The CDR3 runs 21 residues. Germline assignment: CDR1 LGHNT and CDR2 FRNRAP. Trimming cost V 0 bases and J 0 bases; bases outside gene matches: 12. The CDR3 sequence: CASGLVLGGLAGSSSYNEQFF. The CDR3 DNA reads TGTGCTAGTGGTTTGGTACTAGGGGGACTAGCGGGCTCCAGCTCCTACAATGAGCAGTTCTTC.

This clonotype was seen ten or more times. The chain has TRBV7-6 and TRBJ1-4, with no clear D. V was trimmed by 5 bases and J by 7 bases, leaving 11 bases between them. Germline lookup yields CDR1 SGHVS and CDR2 FNYEAQ. This CDR3 comprises 13 residues. Written as DNA, the CDR3 is TGTGCCAGCAGCACTCGGGGAGCTGAAAAACTGTTTTTT. It codes for CASSTRGAEKLFF. The full variable domain, rest sourced from reference TRBV7-6 and TRBJ1-4, is GAGVSQSPRYKVTKRGQDVALRCDPISGHVSLYWYRQALGQGPEFLTYFNYEAQQDKSGLPNDRFSAERPEGSISTLTIQRTEQRDSAMYRCASSTRGAEKLFFGSGTQLSVL.

The chain carries TRBV28 and TRBJ2-5, with 12 bases matching TRBD1. The trim removed 2 bases at V and 7 bases at J, leaving 8 bases unmatched. Germline V gene lookup returns CDR1 MDHEN and CDR2 SYDVKM. The CDR3 consists of 16 residues. This CDR3 reads CASSLAGQGARGTQYF. CDR3 coding DNA: TGTGCCAGCAGTTTAGCGGGACAGGGGGCGAGGGGGACCCAGTACTTC.

V and J are TRBV7-9 and TRBJ1-2; D may be TRBD1 (5 bases). The V end lost 1 base, the J end lost 5 bases, and 11 bases lay between the germline ends. The CDR3 length is 14 residues. Germline CDR1 and CDR2: SEHNR and FQNEAQ (reference sequence). The CDR3 loop is CASSLGGERYGYTF. In DNA form, the CDR3 reads TGTGCCAGCAGCTTAGGGGGGGAACGGTATGGCTACACCTTC.

The sample holds a few counts of this clonotype. V and J are TRBV19 and TRBJ2-3; D is perhaps TRBD1 or TRBD2 (5 bases each). Germline V gives CDR1 LNHDA, CDR2 SQIVND (reference sequence). With 5 bases removed from V and 1 base from J, the gap between germline ends came to 16 bases. The CDR3 covers 16 residues. CDR3 nucleotides: TGTGCCAGTAGTCGGGGTGGGGCTCCGGGCACAGATACGCAGTATTTT. Encoded protein: CASSRGGAPGTDTQYF.

This clonotype was found many times. The V gene is TRBV3-1, the J gene TRBJ1-5, with D unclear. Germline CDR1 reads LGHDT; CDR2 reads YNNKEL (reference sequence). The CDR3 runs to 15 residues. V lost 1 base and J 11 bases, leaving 18 bases between the germline ends. CDR3 sequence reads: CASSQGGGSGGAQHF. The CDR3 DNA reads TGTGCCAGCAGCCAAGGGGGAGGGTCTGGCGGGGCCCAGCATTTT.

Remarks on this clonotype: A read error may produce the germline difference seen at one junction end. V usage is TRBV5-6 and J usage is TRBJ2-4, with unresolved D. There are 13 residues in the CDR3. Per germline, CDR1 SGHDT and CDR2 YYEEEE. In DNA form, the CDR3 reads TGTGCGAGCAAAGCTCTAGCCAAAAACATTCAGTACTTC. Protein product: CASKALAKNIQYF.

The rearrangement links TRBV20-1 to TRBJ2-6, with 14 bases that match TRBD2. The ends lost 4 bases at V and 0 bases at J; junction bases unmatched: 5. CDR1 and CDR2 (germline): DFQATT, SNEGSKA (reference sequence). The CDR3 runs 18 residues. The CDR3 loop is CSAIRLAGGFSGANVLTF. In nucleotides, the CDR3 is TGCAGTGCTATAAGACTAGCGGGGGGGTTCTCTGGGGCCAACGTCCTGACTTTC.

This clonotype appeared a few times. Given a far larger clone just one base away, this is likely a sequencing read error. The genes are TRBV10-3 and TRBJ2-1; 9 positions match TRBD1. CDR1 is ENHRY and CDR2 is SYGVKD in the germline V gene. V lost 8 bases to trimming and J lost 10 bases; unmatched junction nucleotides: 6. The CDR3 is 12 amino acids. The CDR3 loop is CAIGTGSYEQFF. CDR3 sequence (DNA): TGTGCCATCGGGACAGGGTCCTACGAGCAGTTCTTC.

The sample holds a few counts of this clonotype. This chain links TRBV28 with TRBJ1-4; D call uncertain. The germline V gene has CDR1 MDHEN and CDR2 SYDVKM. The CDR3 runs to 14 residues. V was cut by 6 bases and J by 6 bases, with 14 bases left in between. The CDR3 sequence is CASSWTAGDEKLFF. The CDR3 DNA reads as TGTGCCAGCAGCTGGACCGCTGGGGATGAAAAACTGTTTTTT.